This note documents a single TCR beta chain sequence. CDR3 length: 13 amino acids. V lost 10 bases, J lost 1 base, and 14 bases lay in between. The germline V gene has CDR1 MDHEN and CDR2 SYDVKM. The data are from a study of blood T cell repertoires in COVID-19. Some clones are missing from TCRdb's copy, which holds only in-frame ones; the method was immunoSEQ multiplex PCR. The repertoire includes fewer than 350,000 clones, 70% to 90% of them detected once, and about 6% sits in the top ten. The chain joins TRBV28 to TRBJ2-7; maybe TRBD2 (6 bases). Sequencing was done on a sample of PBMCs or T cells enriched from blood (not recorded which). This TCR was recovered from a woman in her 40s who had recovered from COVID-19. The CDR3 DNA sequence: TGTGCCATTGCGAGCGGGCCTTCCTACGAGCAGTACTTC. It codes for CAIASGPSYEQYF.